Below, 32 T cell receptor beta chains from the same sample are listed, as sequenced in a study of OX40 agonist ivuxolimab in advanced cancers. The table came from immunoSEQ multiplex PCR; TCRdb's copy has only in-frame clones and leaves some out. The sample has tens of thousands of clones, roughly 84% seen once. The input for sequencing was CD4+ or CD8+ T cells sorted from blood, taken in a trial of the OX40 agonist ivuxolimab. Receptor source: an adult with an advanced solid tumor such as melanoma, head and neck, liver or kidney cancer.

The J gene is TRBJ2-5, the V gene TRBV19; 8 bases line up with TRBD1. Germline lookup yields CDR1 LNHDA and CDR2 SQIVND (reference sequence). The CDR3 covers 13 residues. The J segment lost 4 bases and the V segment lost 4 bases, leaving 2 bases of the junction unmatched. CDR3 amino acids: CASSTDRGETQYF. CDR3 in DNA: TGTGCCAGTAGTACCGACAGGGGAGAGACCCAGTACTTC.

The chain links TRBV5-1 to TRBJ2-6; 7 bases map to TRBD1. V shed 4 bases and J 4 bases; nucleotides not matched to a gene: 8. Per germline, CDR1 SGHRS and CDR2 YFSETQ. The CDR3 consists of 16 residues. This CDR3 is CASSVQTGEGANVLTF. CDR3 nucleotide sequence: TGCGCCAGCAGCGTTCAAACAGGGGAAGGGGCCAACGTCCTGACTTTC.

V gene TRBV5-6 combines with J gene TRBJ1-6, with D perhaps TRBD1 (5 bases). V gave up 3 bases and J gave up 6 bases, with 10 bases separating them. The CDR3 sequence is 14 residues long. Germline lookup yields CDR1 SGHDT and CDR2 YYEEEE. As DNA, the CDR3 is TGTGCCAGCAGCTCCGCGGGGGGTAATTCACCCCTCCACTTT. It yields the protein CASSSAGGNSPLHF.

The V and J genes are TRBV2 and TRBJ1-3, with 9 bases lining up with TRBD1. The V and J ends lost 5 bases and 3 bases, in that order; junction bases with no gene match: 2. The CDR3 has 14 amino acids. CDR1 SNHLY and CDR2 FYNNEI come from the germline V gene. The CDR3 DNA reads TGTGCCAGCAGTCTGGACAGGGGTGGAAACACCATATATTTT. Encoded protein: CASSLDRGGNTIYF.

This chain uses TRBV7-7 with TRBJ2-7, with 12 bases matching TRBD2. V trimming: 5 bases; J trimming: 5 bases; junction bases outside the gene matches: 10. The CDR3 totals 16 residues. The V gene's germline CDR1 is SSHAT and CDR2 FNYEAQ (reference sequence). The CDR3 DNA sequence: TGTGCCAGCAGCCACGGACTAGCGGGAAATGCTCACGAGCAGTACTTC. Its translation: CASSHGLAGNAHEQYF.

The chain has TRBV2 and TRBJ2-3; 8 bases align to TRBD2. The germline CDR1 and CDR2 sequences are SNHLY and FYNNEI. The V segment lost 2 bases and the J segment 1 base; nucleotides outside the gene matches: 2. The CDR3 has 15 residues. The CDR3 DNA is TGTGCCAGCAGTGAATGGCGGGGGGGCACAGATACGCAGTATTTT. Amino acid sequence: CASSEWRGGTDTQYF.

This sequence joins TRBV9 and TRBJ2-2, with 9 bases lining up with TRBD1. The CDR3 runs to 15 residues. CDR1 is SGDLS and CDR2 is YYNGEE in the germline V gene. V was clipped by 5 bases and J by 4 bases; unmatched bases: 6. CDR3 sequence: CASRDGQGPTGELFF. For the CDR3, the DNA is TGTGCCAGCAGGGATGGACAGGGGCCCACCGGGGAGCTGTTTTTT.

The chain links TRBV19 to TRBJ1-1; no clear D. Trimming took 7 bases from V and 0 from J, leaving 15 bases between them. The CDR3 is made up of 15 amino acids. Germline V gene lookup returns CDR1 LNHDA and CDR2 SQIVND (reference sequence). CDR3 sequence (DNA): TGTGCCAGTATTGACCAAGGCTTAATGAACACTGAAGCTTTCTTT. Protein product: CASIDQGLMNTEAFF.

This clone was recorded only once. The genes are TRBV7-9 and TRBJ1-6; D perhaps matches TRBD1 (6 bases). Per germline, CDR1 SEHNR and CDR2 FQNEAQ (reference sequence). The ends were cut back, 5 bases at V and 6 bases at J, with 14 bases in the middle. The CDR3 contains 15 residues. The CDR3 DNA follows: TGTGCCAGCAGCCCACAGGGTCAGGGTAATTCACCCCTCCACTTT. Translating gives CASSPQGQGNSPLHF. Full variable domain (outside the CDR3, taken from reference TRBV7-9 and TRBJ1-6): DTGVSQNPRHKITKRGQNVTFRCDPISEHNRLYWYRQTLGQGPEFLTYFQNEAQLEKSRLLSDRFSAERPKGSFSTLEIQRTEQGDSAMYLCASSPQGQGNSPLHFGNGTRLTVT.

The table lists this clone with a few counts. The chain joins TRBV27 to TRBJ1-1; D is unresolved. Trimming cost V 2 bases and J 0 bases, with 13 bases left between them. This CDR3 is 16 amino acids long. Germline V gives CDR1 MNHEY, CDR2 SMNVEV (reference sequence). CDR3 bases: TGTGCCAGCAGTTTAGGGAACGGGAGGTTGAACACTGAAGCTTTCTTT. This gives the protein CASSLGNGRLNTEAFF.

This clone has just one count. The CDR3 coding sequence is TGTGCCAGCAGACACTCAAGAGAAGAGACCCAGTACTTC. Encoded protein: CASRHSREETQYF. The J gene is TRBJ2-5, the V gene TRBV6-5; D is unclear. V lost 6 bases, J lost 3 bases, and 11 bases lay in between. CDR3 length: 13 residues. Germline V CDR1 and CDR2: MNHEY, SVGAGI.

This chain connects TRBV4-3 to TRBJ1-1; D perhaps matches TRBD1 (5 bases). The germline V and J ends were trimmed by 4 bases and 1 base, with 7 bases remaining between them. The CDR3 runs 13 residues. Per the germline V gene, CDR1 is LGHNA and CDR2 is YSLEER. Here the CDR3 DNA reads TGCGCCAGCAGCCTAGGGACGAACACTGAAGCTTTCTTT. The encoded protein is CASSLGTNTEAFF.

This CDR3 reads CASSFIRQGFNEKLFF. Here the CDR3 DNA reads TGTGCCAGCAGTTTTATCCGACAGGGGTTTAATGAAAAACTGTTTTTT. The genes are TRBV27 and TRBJ1-4, with TRBD1 matching over 8 bases. CDR3 size: 16 residues. Germline lookup yields CDR1 MNHEY and CDR2 SMNVEV (reference sequence). The V gene end was trimmed by 3 bases and the J gene end by 4 bases; junction bases not matched to a gene: 7.

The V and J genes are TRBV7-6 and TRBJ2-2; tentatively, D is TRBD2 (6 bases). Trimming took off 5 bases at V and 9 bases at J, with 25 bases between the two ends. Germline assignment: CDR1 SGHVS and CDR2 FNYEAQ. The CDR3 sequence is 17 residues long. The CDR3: CASSVEPRDSPGRELFF. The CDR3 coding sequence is TGTGCCAGCAGCGTCGAACCCCGGGACTCCCCGGGTCGGGAGCTGTTTTTT.

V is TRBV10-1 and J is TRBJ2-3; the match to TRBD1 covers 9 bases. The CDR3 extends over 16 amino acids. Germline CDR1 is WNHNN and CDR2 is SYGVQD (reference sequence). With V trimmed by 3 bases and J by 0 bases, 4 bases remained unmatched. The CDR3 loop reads CASSEGTGISTDTQYF. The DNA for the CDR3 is TGCGCCAGCAGTGAAGGGACAGGGATCAGCACAGATACGCAGTATTTT.

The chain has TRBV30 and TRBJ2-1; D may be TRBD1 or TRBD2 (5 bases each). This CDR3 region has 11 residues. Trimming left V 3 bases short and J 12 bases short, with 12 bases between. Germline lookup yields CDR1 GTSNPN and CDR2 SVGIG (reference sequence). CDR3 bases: TGTGCCTGGAGGGGGGTACGGGTGCAGTTCTTC. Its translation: CAWRGVRVQFF.

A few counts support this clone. The CDR3 DNA reads TGTGCCAGCAAGCTTGGCGTGGCGAAAGCCTACGAGCAGTACTTC. As protein: CASKLGVAKAYEQYF. The chain links TRBV5-5 to TRBJ2-7; the D is unclear. In germline, CDR1 is SGHKS, CDR2 YYEKEE (reference sequence). This CDR3 comprises 15 residues. Trimming removed 6 bases at V and 2 bases at J, with 18 bases between.

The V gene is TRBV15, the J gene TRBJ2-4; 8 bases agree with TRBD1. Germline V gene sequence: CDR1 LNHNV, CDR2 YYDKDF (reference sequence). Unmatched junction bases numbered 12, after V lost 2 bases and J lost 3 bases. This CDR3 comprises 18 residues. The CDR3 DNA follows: TGTGCCACCAGCAGATCCAGGGGGCTCGGGCTAGGCAAAAACATTCAGTACTTC. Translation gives CATSRSRGLGLGKNIQYF.

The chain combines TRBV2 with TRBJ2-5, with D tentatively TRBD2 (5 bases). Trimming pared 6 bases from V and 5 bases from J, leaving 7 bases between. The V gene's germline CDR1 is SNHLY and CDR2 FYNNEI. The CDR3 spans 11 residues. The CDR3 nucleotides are TGTGCCAGCAGAGGCGGGGAGACCCAGTACTTC. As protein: CASRGGETQYF.

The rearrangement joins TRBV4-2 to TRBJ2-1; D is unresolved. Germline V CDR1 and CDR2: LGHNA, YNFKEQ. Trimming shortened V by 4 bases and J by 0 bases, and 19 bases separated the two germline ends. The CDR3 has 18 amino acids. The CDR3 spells CASSPSKAVVSSYNEQFF. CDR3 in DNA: TGTGCCAGCAGCCCCAGTAAAGCAGTGGTATCCTCCTACAATGAGCAGTTCTTC.

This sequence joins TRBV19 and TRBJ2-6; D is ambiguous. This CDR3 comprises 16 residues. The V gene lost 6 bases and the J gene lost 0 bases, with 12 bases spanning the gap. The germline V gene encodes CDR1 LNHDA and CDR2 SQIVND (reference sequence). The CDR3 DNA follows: TGTGCCAGTAGCCTAAAAGTCCGCTCTGGGGCCAACGTCCTGACTTTC. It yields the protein CASSLKVRSGANVLTF. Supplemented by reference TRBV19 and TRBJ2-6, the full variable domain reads DGGITQSPKYLFRKEGQNVTLSCEQNLNHDAMYWYRQDPGQGLRLIYYSQIVNDFQKGDIAEGYSVSREKKESFPLTVTSAQKNPTAFYLCASSLKVRSGANVLTFGAGSRLTVL.

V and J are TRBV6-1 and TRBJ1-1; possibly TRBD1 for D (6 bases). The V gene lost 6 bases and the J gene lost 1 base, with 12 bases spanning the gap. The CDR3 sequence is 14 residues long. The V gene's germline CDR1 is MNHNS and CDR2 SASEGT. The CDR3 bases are TGTGCCAGCAGCTGGGGGCCGGGGAACACTGAAGCTTTCTTT. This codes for CASSWGPGNTEAFF.

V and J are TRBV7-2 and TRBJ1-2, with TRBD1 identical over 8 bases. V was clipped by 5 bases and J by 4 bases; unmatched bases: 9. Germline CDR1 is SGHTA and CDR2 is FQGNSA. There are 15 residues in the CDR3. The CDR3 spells CASSGGTGDFYGYTF. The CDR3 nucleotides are TGTGCCAGCAGCGGTGGGACAGGCGATTTCTATGGCTACACCTTC.

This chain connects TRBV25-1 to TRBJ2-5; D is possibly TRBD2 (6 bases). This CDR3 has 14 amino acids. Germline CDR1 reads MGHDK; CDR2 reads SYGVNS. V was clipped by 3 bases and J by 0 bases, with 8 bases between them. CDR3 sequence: CASSEGGNQETQYF. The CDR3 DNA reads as TGTGCCAGCAGTGAGGGCGGGAACCAAGAGACCCAGTACTTC.

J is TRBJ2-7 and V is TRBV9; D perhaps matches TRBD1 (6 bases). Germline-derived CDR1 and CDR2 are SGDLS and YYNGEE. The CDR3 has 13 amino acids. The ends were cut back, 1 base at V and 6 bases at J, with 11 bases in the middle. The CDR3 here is CASSVLGGSEQYF. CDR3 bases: TGTGCCAGCAGCGTATTAGGGGGTAGCGAGCAGTACTTC.

The CDR3 spells CASSETGAYNEQFF. The DNA of the CDR3 is TGTGCCAGCAGTGAGACGGGAGCCTACAATGAGCAGTTCTTC. The chain recombines TRBV6-1 with TRBJ2-1; D may be TRBD2 (6 bases). The CDR3 runs 14 residues. V was trimmed by 3 bases and J by 2 bases, leaving 8 bases between them. Germline V gene data show CDR1 as MNHNS and CDR2 as SASEGT.

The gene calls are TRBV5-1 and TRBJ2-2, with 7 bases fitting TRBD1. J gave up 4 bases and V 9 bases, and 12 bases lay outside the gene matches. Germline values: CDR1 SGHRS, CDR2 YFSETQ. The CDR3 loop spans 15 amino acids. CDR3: CATSPGTVATGELFF. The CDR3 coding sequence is TGCGCCACCTCTCCCGGGACAGTGGCCACCGGGGAGCTGTTTTTT.

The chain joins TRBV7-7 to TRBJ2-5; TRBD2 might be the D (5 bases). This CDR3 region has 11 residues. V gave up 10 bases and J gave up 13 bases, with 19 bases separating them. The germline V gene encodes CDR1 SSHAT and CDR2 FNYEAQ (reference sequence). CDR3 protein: CATRRGSGMYF. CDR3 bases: TGTGCCACCAGGAGAGGGTCGGGAATGTACTTC. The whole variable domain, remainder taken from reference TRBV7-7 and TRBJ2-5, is GAGVSQSPRYKVTKRGQDVTLRCDPISSHATLYWYQQALGQGPEFLTYFNYEAQPDKSGLPSDRFSAERPEGSISTLTIQRTEQRDSAMYRCATRRGSGMYFGPGTRLLVL.

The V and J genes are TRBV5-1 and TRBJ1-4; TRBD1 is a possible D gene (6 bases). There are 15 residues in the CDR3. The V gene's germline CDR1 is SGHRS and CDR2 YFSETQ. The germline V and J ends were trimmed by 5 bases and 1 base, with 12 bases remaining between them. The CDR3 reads CASSFTGRTNEKLFF. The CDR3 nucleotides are TGCGCCAGCAGTTTTACAGGGAGAACTAATGAAAAACTGTTTTTT.

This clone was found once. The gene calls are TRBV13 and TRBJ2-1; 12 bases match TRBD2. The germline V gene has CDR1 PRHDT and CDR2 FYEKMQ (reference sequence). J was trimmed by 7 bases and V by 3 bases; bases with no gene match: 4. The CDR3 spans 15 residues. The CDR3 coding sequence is TGTGCCAGCAGCTTCGCTAGCGGGAGGGGGAATGAGCAGTTCTTC. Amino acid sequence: CASSFASGRGNEQFF.

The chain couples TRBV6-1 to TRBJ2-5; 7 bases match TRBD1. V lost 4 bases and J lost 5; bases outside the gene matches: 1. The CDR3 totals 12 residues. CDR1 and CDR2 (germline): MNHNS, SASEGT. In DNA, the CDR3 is TGTGCCAGCAGTGCGACAGGGGAGACCCAGTACTTC. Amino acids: CASSATGETQYF.

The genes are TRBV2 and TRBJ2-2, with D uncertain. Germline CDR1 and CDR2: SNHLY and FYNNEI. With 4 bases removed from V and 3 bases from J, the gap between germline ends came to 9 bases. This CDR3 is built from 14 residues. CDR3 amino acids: CASSVSRHTGELFF. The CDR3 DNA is TGTGCCAGCAGTGTCTCCCGACACACCGGGGAGCTGTTTTTT.